One and the same sample provided the 29 T cell receptor beta chains below, sequenced in a study of blood T cell repertoires in COVID-19. The data were produced by immunoSEQ multiplex PCR, yet TCRdb's version contains in-frame clones alone and is incomplete. The table records tens of thousands of clones, more than 75% of them present only once. Sequenced material: peripheral blood. The source is a woman of 80 years or more with acute or convalescent COVID-19.

J is TRBJ1-1 and V is TRBV10-3; perhaps TRBD1 as D (5 bases). The CDR3 spans 14 residues. V lost 0 bases, J lost 2 bases, and 7 bases lay in between. Germline CDR1 reads ENHRY; CDR2 reads SYGVKD. Here the CDR3 reads CAISESGGNTEAFF. In DNA, the CDR3 is TGTGCCATCAGTGAGTCCGGGGGAAACACTGAAGCTTTCTTT.

The chain recombines TRBV3-1 (or the pseudogene TRBV3-2) with TRBJ2-7; 7 bases map to TRBD2. CDR1 is LGHDT, CDR2 YNNKEL, per germline (reference sequence). J was trimmed by 2 bases and V by 0 bases; bases with no gene match: 10. The CDR3 contains 17 residues. The CDR3 bases are TGTGCCAGCAGCCAAGAATTCAGCGGGACTAATGCCTACGAGCAGTACTTC. Its translation is CASSQEFSGTNAYEQYF.

This clone showed up just once. This sequence joins TRBV11-2 and TRBJ1-6, with D possibly matching TRBD1 (5 bases). Looked up from germline, CDR1 is SGHAT and CDR2 is FQNNGV. V was trimmed by 1 base and J by 10 bases, leaving 8 bases between them. This CDR3 is built from 13 residues. The CDR3 nucleotides read TGTGCCAGCAGCTTAGGGGACTGGTCACCCCTCCACTTT. It is translated as CASSLGDWSPLHF.

V gene TRBV9 combines with J gene TRBJ1-2; 8 bases align to TRBD1. The CDR3 contains 15 residues. Germline CDR1 SGDLS, CDR2 YYNGEE. J gave up 7 bases and V 3 bases, and 11 bases lay outside the gene matches. The CDR3 sequence is CASSGGDRLYAGYTF. As DNA, the CDR3 is TGTGCCAGCAGCGGGGGGGACAGGTTGTATGCTGGCTACACCTTC. The whole variable domain, filled in from reference TRBV9 and TRBJ1-2, reads DSGVTQTPKHLITATGQRVTLRCSPRSGDLSVYWYQQSLDQGLQFLIQYYNGEERAKGNILERFSAQQFPDLHSELNLSSLELGDSALYFCASSGGDRLYAGYTFGSGTRLTVV.

This clone was observed a few times. The V call is TRBV25-1, the J call TRBJ2-5, with D maybe TRBD1 (5 bases). The CDR3 consists of 15 residues. The V gene's germline CDR1 is MGHDK and CDR2 SYGVNS. Trimming cost V 7 bases and J 4 bases, with 19 bases left between them. The CDR3 loop is CASTRPHHQGETQYF. For the CDR3, the DNA is TGTGCCAGCACCCGTCCTCATCATCAGGGAGAGACCCAGTACTTC.

The table lists this clone with a few counts. The chain recombines TRBV14 with TRBJ2-1; 8 bases align to TRBD2. CDR1 and CDR2 (germline): SGHDN, FVKESK. CDR3 length equals 17 residues. Trimming removed 1 base from V and 5 bases from J; junction bases left unmatched: 10. DNA for the CDR3: TGTGCCAGCAGCCAAGGTCTGGGCGGGGGGAGTCACAATGAGCAGTTCTTC. Protein product: CASSQGLGGGSHNEQFF.

The chain joins TRBV7-9 to TRBJ2-3, with 7 bases aligning to TRBD2. J gave up 2 bases and V 1 base, and 3 bases lay outside the gene matches. CDR3 size: 15 residues. CDR1 is SEHNR, CDR2 FQNEAQ, per germline (reference sequence). In DNA, the CDR3 is TGTGCCAGCAGCTTAGTGCGGGGGTACACAGATACGCAGTATTTT. It specifies CASSLVRGYTDTQYF.

This clone occurred once. This sequence joins TRBV18 and TRBJ1-2, with 9 bases identical to TRBD1. This CDR3 has 15 amino acids. The V segment lost 2 bases and the J segment 6 bases; nucleotides outside the gene matches: 7. Germline V gene sequence: CDR1 KGHSH, CDR2 LQKENI. The CDR3 sequence is CASSPNKRDRDGYTF. Here the CDR3 DNA reads TGTGCCAGCTCACCAAACAAACGGGACAGGGATGGCTACACCTTC.

The chain recombines TRBV5-1 with TRBJ1-6, with D possibly TRBD1 on 6 matching bases. This CDR3 spans 14 amino acids. Trimming left V 4 bases short and J 8 bases short, with 13 bases between. Germline CDR1 is SGHRS and CDR2 is YFSETQ. The CDR3 is CASSPGQSYSPLHF. The DNA of the CDR3 is TGCGCCAGCAGCCCCGGACAGAGTTATTCACCCCTCCACTTT.

V and J are TRBV11-2 and TRBJ1-1; D possibly corresponds to TRBD1 (6 bases). The length of the CDR3 is 15 residues. Trimming took 5 bases from V and 2 from J, leaving 15 bases between them. Germline CDR1 is SGHAT and CDR2 is FQNNGV. The DNA of the CDR3 is TGTGCCAGCAGCGTGATCCGGACAGCAAACACTGAAGCTTTCTTT. It codes for CASSVIRTANTEAFF.

The chain couples TRBV2 to TRBJ2-7; D is possibly TRBD2 (5 bases). This CDR3 is built from 14 residues. Trimming took 5 bases from V and 0 from J, leaving 11 bases between them. Per the germline V gene, CDR1 is SNHLY and CDR2 is FYNNEI. This chain's CDR3 is CASSRTRSSYEQYF. The CDR3 region has the DNA TGTGCCAGCAGTCGGACTCGTTCCTCCTACGAGCAGTACTTC.

The chain is built from TRBV7-9 and TRBJ1-4; TRBD1 matches 8 bases. The V and J ends lost 5 bases and 10 bases, in that order; junction bases with no gene match: 9. The CDR3 is 14 amino acids. In germline, CDR1 is SEHNR, CDR2 FQNEAQ (reference sequence). The CDR3 here is CASSPQGTGGKLFF. In nucleotides, the CDR3 is TGTGCCAGCAGCCCGCAAGGGACAGGTGGAAAACTGTTTTTT.

This chain joins TRBV2 and TRBJ1-5; D ambiguous. V was cut by 11 bases and J by 6 bases, with 17 bases left in between. Germline lookup yields CDR1 SNHLY and CDR2 FYNNEI. This CDR3 spans 13 amino acids. The CDR3 coding sequence is TGTGCCGCGAAGGGAGGAGCCATTCAGCCCCAGCATTTT. Translated: CAAKGGAIQPQHF.

The chain has TRBV7-9 and TRBJ1-2, with D possibly TRBD1 on 5 matching bases. This CDR3 is 14 amino acids long. V was clipped by 1 base and J by 6 bases, with 12 bases between them. The germline V gene encodes CDR1 SEHNR and CDR2 FQNEAQ (reference sequence). CDR3 sequence: CASSLEATANGYTF. DNA of the CDR3: TGTGCCAGCAGCTTAGAGGCGACAGCCAATGGCTACACCTTC.

This rearrangement joins TRBV18 to TRBJ2-7; 8 nucleotides match TRBD1. V was pared by 3 bases and J by 4 bases, with 5 bases of the junction left unmatched. CDR1 is KGHSH, CDR2 LQKENI, per germline. The CDR3 runs 14 residues. The CDR3 region has the DNA TGTGCCAGCTCACCGCGTACAGGGGGATACGAGCAGTACTTC. Protein product: CASSPRTGGYEQYF.

The V and J genes are TRBV13 and TRBJ2-4; 11 bases line up with TRBD1. The germline V gene encodes CDR1 PRHDT and CDR2 FYEKMQ (reference sequence). The V segment lost 4 bases and the J segment 3 bases; nucleotides outside the gene matches: 8. This CDR3 is 17 amino acids long. The CDR3 is CASSSRTGGSVKNIQYF. Written as DNA, the CDR3 is TGTGCCAGCAGCTCCCGGACAGGGGGCTCTGTCAAAAACATTCAGTACTTC.

The rearrangement joins TRBV12-2 to TRBJ2-2; TRBD2, the table's D call, was not compared with the DNA. TRBV12-2 is a listed pseudogene. The CDR3 extends over 18 amino acids. The CDR3 DNA follows: TGTGCAAGTCGCTGTGTCACTAGCGGGAGTTCCTACACCGGGGAGCTGTTTTTT. Translated: CASRCVTSGSSYTGELFF.

Sample share makes this clone medium-sized. CDR3: CASSEQGPSNEQFF. CDR3 in DNA: TGTGCCAGCAGTGAACAGGGCCCCTCCAATGAGCAGTTCTTC. The chain has TRBV2 and TRBJ2-1; D may be TRBD1 (5 bases). V lost 2 bases, J lost 6 bases, and 11 bases lay in between. The CDR3 runs 14 residues. Germline assignment: CDR1 SNHLY and CDR2 FYNNEI.

In nucleotides, the CDR3 is TGTGCCACCGACAGGTTGGGGAATGAGCAGTTCTTC. Translation: CATDRLGNEQFF. This sequence joins TRBV6-5 and TRBJ2-1; TRBD1 is a possible D gene (6 bases). Germline V gene lookup returns CDR1 MNHEY and CDR2 SVGAGI. V was pared by 10 bases and J by 7 bases, with 14 bases between. The CDR3 runs to 12 residues.

The rearrangement uses TRBV7-6 and TRBJ1-1; possible D gene TRBD1, 6 bases. The CDR3 has 16 residues. Trimming removed 1 base from V and 0 bases from J, with 12 bases in between. In germline, CDR1 is SGHVS, CDR2 FNYEAQ. The CDR3 DNA reads TGTGCCAGCAGCTTAGGAGGGGGAGGGGTGAACACTGAAGCTTTCTTT. It specifies CASSLGGGGVNTEAFF.

This clone turned up a few times. The rearrangement uses TRBV4-1 and TRBJ2-7; 10 nucleotides line up with TRBD2. Unmatched junction bases numbered 7, after V lost 6 bases and J lost 2 bases. This CDR3 comprises 15 residues. Germline V gene lookup returns CDR1 MGHRA and CDR2 YSYEKL. The CDR3 DNA follows: TGCGCCAGCAGTTCGACTGGGACTAGCGCCTACGAGCAGTACTTC. Translated, it gives CASSSTGTSAYEQYF.

This chain uses TRBV29-1 with TRBJ1-2; maybe TRBD1 (6 bases). This CDR3 has 10 amino acids. Germline V gene data show CDR1 as SQVTM and CDR2 as ANQGSEA. V was trimmed by 7 bases and J by 8 bases, leaving 11 bases between them. The CDR3 here is CSGAGDGYTF. The DNA for the CDR3 is TGCAGCGGCGCAGGGGACGGCTACACCTTC.

The rearrangement joins TRBV10-3 to TRBJ1-5; perhaps TRBD1 as D (5 bases). V lost 2 bases, J lost 4 bases, and 9 bases lay in between. The CDR3 totals 14 residues. Germline assignment: CDR1 ENHRY and CDR2 SYGVKD. CDR3 nucleotides: TGTGCCATCAGTGAGACCCCAGGGAATCAGCCCCAGCATTTT. Its translation is CAISETPGNQPQHF.

The chain has TRBV19 and TRBJ1-2; D is undetermined. The V gene's germline CDR1 is LNHDA and CDR2 SQIVND (reference sequence). V lost 3 bases and J lost 2, with 16 bases in between. The CDR3 length is 16 residues. The CDR3 DNA reads TGTGCCAGTAGTATTCAAGAGACACTGCACAACTATGGCTACACCTTC. Amino acids: CASSIQETLHNYGYTF. Looking up the rest from reference TRBV19 and TRBJ1-2 gives the full variable domain: DGGITQSPKYLFRKEGQNVTLSCEQNLNHDAMYWYRQDPGQGLRLIYYSQIVNDFQKGDIAEGYSVSREKKESFPLTVTSAQKNPTAFYLCASSIQETLHNYGYTFGSGTRLTVV.

The chain combines TRBV10-3 with TRBJ1-4; D is undetermined. Germline lookup yields CDR1 ENHRY and CDR2 SYGVKD. V was clipped by 3 bases and J by 0 bases, with 8 bases between them. The CDR3 covers 15 residues. The CDR3 coding sequence is TGTGCCATCAGTGATTGGAGGACAACTAATGAAAAACTGTTTTTT. It is translated as CAISDWRTTNEKLFF.

The chain combines TRBV24-1 with TRBJ2-7, with 8 positions matching TRBD2. This CDR3 spans 16 amino acids. The ends lost 0 bases at V and 7 bases at J; junction bases unmatched: 10. Per the germline V gene, CDR1 is KGHDR and CDR2 is SFDVKD. In DNA form, the CDR3 reads TGTGCCACCAGTGATTTGCGGGGGGGAGGAGATAAAGAGCAGTACTTC. This codes for CATSDLRGGGDKEQYF.

The V and J genes are TRBV6-6 and TRBJ2-2; 8 positions agree with TRBD2. CDR1 and CDR2 from the germline V gene are MNHNY and SVGAGI (reference sequence). The CDR3 contains 13 residues. J was trimmed by 5 bases and V by 6 bases; bases with no gene match: 2. CDR3 sequence reads: CASSGLATGELFF. CDR3 DNA: TGTGCCAGCAGCGGACTAGCAACCGGGGAGCTGTTTTTT.

There are a few counts of this clone. This sequence joins TRBV9 and TRBJ1-2, with D perhaps matching TRBD1 (5 bases). CDR3 length: 16 amino acids. The V gene lost 0 bases and the J gene lost 5 bases, with 17 bases spanning the gap. From germline, CDR1 is SGDLS and CDR2 YYNGEE. DNA for the CDR3: TGTGCCAGCAGCGTAGCGGCCCAGGGAAGTCCATATGGCTACACCTTC. It translates to CASSVAAQGSPYGYTF. The complete variable domain, with remaining parts taken from reference TRBV9 and TRBJ1-2, reads DSGVTQTPKHLITATGQRVTLRCSPRSGDLSVYWYQQSLDQGLQFLIQYYNGEERAKGNILERFSAQQFPDLHSELNLSSLELGDSALYFCASSVAAQGSPYGYTFGSGTRLTVV.

The CDR3 region has the DNA TGTGCCAGCAGTTACTCTTTTGCGGGAGGGCTCTACGAGCAGTACTTC. Protein product: CASSYSFAGGLYEQYF. The V call is TRBV6-5, the J call TRBJ2-7; 9 nucleotides match TRBD2. V lost 0 bases and J lost 3; bases outside the gene matches: 6. The germline V gene encodes CDR1 MNHEY and CDR2 SVGAGI. CDR3 size: 16 residues.